Sequencing of this T cell receptor (beta chain) was carried out in a study of cytomegalovirus exposure and HLA in healthy donors. Study-wide points: The majority of TCR sequences were rare, yet some public TCRs appeared in many donors.

About this clone: Its antigen is currently unknown.

The CDR3 totals 14 residues. Germline lookup yields CDR1 SGHRS and CDR2 YFSETQ. V trimming: 3 bases; J trimming: 4 bases; junction bases outside the gene matches: 2. With 60 Vbeta and 13 Jbeta primers, the PCR was carried out. The repertoire was sequenced with immunoSEQ multiplex PCR; TCRdb's copy has only in-frame clones and lacks some. In the table there are about 77,000 clones, 75% to 85% of which are singletons. Sequenced sample: PBMCs. The sequence was collected from a man aged 35 to 55 in good health and CMV-seronegative. This chain connects TRBV5-1 to TRBJ2-1; TRBD2 agrees at 9 bases. CDR3 nucleotide sequence: TGCGCCAGCAGCTCGACTAGCGGATACAATGAGCAGTTCTTC. This gives the protein CASSSTSGYNEQFF.